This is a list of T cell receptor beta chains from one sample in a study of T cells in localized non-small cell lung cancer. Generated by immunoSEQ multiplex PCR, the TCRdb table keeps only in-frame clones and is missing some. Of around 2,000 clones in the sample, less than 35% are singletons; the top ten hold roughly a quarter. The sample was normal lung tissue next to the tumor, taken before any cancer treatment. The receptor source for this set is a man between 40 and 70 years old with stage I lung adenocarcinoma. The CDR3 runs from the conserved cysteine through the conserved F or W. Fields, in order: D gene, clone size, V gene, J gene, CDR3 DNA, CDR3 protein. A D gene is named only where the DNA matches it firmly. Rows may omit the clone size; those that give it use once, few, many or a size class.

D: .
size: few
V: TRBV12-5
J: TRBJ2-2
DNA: TGTGCTAGTGGTTTTGTACTGCAGGCCGGGGAGCTGTTTTTT
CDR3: CASGFVLQAGELFF

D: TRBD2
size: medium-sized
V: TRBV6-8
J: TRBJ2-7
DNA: TGTGCCAGCAGCCAAACTAGCGGGGACTACGAGCAGTACTTC
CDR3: CASSQTSGDYEQYF

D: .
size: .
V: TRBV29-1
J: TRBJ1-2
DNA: TGCAGCGTAAAATCACTCAGAAACTATGGCTACACCTTC
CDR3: CSVKSLRNYGYTF

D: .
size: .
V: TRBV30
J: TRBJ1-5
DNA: TGTGCCTGGAGCCCCAAGGAGAATCAGCCCCAGCATTTT
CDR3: CAWSPKENQPQHF

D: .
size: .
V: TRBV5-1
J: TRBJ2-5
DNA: TGCGCCAGCAGCTCGGGCCTCGGAGCTGTGTACCAAGAGACCCAGTACTTC
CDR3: CASSSGLGAVYQETQYF

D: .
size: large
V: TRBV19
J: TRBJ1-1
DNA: TGTGCCAGTATTAACAGTAGATACGCTGAAGCTTTCTTT
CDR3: CASINSRYAEAFF

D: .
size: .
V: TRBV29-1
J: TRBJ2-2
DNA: TGCAGCGTTGTAGGGCAGGTCCCCGGGGAGCTGTTTTTT
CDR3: CSVVGQVPGELFF

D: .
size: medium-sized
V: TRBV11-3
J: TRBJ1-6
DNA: TGTGCCAGCAGCTTGGGATCAGGAGCTGGTACTAATTCACCCCTCCACTTT
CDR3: CASSLGSGAGTNSPLHF

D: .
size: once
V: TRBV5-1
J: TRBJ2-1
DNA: TGCGCCAGCAGCTTGATGTCGTTTCAGGGGCGGCACAATGAGCAGTTCTTC
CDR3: CASSLMSFQGRHNEQFF

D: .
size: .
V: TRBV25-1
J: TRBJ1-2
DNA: TGTGCCAGCAGTTCCACGGGCAGACGCTATGGCTACACCTTC
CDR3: CASSSTGRRYGYTF

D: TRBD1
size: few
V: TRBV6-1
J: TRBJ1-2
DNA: TGTGCCAGCAGTGAAGTCCAGGGGGCCTATGGCTACACCTTC
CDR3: CASSEVQGAYGYTF

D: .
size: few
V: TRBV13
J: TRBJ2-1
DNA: TGTGCCAGCAGCTTAGGTCCCCAACGTGAGCAGTTCTTC
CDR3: CASSLGPQREQFF

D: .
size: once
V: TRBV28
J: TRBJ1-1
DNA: TGTGCCAGCATAACCCGGGGTTGGCACACTGAAGCTTTCTTT
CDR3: CASITRGWHTEAFF

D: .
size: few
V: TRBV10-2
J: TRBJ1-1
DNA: TGCGCCAGCAGTGACGGCGCAGGGAACACTGAAGCTTTCTTT
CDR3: CASSDGAGNTEAFF

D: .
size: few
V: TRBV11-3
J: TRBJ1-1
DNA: TGTGCCAGCAGCTTGTTAGTGGCCTATAGGGATAGGGACACTGAAGCTTTCTTT
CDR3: CASSLLVAYRDRDTEAFF

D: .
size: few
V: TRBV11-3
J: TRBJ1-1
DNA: TGTGCCAGCATCCTTGGAACCTTGAACACTGAAGCTTTCTTT
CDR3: CASILGTLNTEAFF

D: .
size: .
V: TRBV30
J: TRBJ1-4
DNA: TGTGCCTGGAGTGTACCCCCGGCAGTAGAAAAACTGTTTTTT
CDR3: CAWSVPPAVEKLFF